This T cell receptor beta chain was identified during a study of cytomegalovirus exposure and HLA in healthy donors. Study information: Earlier work reported 100 million or so unique TCR beta sequences from about 179 million T cells. General study points: Among CMV-associated TCR beta chains, most appeared HLA-restricted in a later analysis. When the data were analyzed later, several of the most significant clusters appeared to be linked to common viral pathogens.

As for this clone: As yet, its antigen is unknown.

Unrecorded immune exposures were likely, despite nominal health at sampling. The PCR employed 60 Vbeta primers together with 13 Jbeta primers. The table came from immunoSEQ multiplex PCR; TCRdb's copy has only in-frame clones and leaves some out. This table has about 190,000 clones, under 85% appearing once. Germline V CDR1 and CDR2: SGHVS, FNYEAQ. CDR3 length: 13 amino acids. V dropped 5 bases and J dropped 10 bases, with 16 bases sitting between them. This chain uses TRBV7-6 with TRBJ2-3; D gene uncertain. The clonotype was recovered from a woman aged 18 to 35 in good health and CMV-seronegative. Sequenced: PBMCs. The CDR3 sequence is CASSPSVGWPQYF. For the CDR3, the DNA is TGTGCCAGCAGCCCCTCCGTGGGCTGGCCGCAGTATTTT.